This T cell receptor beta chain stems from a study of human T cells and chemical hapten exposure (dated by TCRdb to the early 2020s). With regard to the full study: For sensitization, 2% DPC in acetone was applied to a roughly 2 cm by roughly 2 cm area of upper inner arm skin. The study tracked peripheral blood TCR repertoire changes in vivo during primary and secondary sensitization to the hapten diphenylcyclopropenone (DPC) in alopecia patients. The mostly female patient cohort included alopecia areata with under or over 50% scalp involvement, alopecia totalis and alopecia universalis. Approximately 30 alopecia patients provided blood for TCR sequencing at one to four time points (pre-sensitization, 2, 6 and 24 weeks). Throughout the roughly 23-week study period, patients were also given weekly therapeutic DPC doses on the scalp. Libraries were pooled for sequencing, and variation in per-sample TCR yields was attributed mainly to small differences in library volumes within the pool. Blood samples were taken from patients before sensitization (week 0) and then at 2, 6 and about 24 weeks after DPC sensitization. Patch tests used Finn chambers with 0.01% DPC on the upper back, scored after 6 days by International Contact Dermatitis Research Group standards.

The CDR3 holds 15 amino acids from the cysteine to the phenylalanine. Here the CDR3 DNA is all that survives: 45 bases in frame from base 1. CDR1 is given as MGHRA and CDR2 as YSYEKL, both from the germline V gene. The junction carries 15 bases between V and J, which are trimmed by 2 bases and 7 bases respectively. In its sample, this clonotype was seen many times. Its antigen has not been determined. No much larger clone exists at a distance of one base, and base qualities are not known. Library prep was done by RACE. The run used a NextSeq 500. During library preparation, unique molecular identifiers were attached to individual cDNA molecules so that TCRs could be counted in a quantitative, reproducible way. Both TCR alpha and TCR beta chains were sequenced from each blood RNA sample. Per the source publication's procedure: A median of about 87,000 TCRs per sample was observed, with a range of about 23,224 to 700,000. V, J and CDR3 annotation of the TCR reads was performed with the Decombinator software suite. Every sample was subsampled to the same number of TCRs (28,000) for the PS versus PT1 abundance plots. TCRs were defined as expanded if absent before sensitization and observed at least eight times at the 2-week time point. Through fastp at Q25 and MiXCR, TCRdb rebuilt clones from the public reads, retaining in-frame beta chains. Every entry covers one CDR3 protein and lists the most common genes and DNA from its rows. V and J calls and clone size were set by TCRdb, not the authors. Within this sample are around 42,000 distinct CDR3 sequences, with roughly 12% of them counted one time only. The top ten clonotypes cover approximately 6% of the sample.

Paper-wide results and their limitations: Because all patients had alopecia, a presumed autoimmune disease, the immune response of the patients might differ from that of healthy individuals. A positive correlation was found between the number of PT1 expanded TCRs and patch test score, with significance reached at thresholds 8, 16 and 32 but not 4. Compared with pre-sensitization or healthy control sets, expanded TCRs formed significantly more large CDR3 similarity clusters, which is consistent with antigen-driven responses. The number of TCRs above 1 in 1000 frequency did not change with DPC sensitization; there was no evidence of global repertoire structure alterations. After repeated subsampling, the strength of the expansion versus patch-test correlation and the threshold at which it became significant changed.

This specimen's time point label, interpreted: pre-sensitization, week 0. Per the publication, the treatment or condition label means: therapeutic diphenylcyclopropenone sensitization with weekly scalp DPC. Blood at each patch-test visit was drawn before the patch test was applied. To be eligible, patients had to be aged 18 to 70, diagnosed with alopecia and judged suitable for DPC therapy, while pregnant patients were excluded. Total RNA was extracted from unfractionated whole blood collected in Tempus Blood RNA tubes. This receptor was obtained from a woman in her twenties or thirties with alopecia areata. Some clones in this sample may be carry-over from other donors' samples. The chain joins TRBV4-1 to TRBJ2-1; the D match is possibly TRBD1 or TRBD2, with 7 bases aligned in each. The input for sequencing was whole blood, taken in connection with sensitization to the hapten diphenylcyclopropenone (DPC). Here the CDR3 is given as CASSQSPQGGNEQFF. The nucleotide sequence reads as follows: TGCGCCAGCAGCCAAAGTCCCCAGGGGGGGAATGAGCAGTTCTTC.